This is a list of T cell receptor beta chains from one sample in a study of identical twins. MiXCR, applied by TCRdb to the 5' RACE reads, yields one record per CDR3 protein. Here the sample spans a few hundred thousand distinct CDR3 sequences, approximately 17% being singletons. The sequenced sample was naive T cells sorted from blood. The receptors come from a man between 45 and 60 years old in good health. CDR3s include the opening cysteine and the closing phenylalanine or tryptophan. A D gene is named only where the DNA matches it firmly. Rows give clone size only sometimes, using once, few, many, or a class for an expanded clone.

>many|-|TRBV2|TRBJ2-2
CASSEAMAGELFF
TGTGCCAGCAGTGAAGCTATGGCCGGGGAGCTGTTTTTT
>many|-|TRBV5-1|TRBJ2-1
CASGDHEDEQFF
TGCGCCAGCGGAGATCACGAGGATGAGCAGTTCTTC
>many|-|TRBV11-2|TRBJ2-2
CASSRARVVAGELFF
TGTGCCAGCAGCCGCGCCCGGGTGGTGGCCGGGGAGCTGTTTTTT
>many|TRBD1|TRBV4-2|TRBJ2-7
CASSQVEGQGAHEQYF
TGTGCCAGCAGCCAAGTCGAGGGACAGGGGGCCCACGAGCAGTACTTC
>few|-|TRBV20-1|TRBJ1-5
CSARARRDVSNQPQHF
TGCAGTGCTAGAGCTAGGAGGGACGTTAGCAATCAGCCCCAGCATTTT
>-|-|TRBV29-1|TRBJ1-2
CSVENRDSYGYTF
TGCAGCGTTGAAAACAGGGACTCCTATGGCTACACCTTC
>many|-|TRBV25-1|TRBJ1-6
CASSESGGRADSPLHF
TGTGCCAGCAGTGAATCAGGAGGCAGGGCTGATTCACCCCTCCACTTT
>few|-|TRBV20-1|TRBJ2-5
CSANRVGNPETQYF
TGCAGTGCTAACAGGGTAGGGAATCCGGAGACCCAGTACTTC
>many|TRBD1|TRBV15|TRBJ2-7
CATSRRQGSEQYF
TGTGCCACCAGCAGGAGACAGGGTAGCGAGCAGTACTTC
>few|-|TRBV7-8|TRBJ2-4
CASSLRLRGDAKNIQYF
TGTGCCAGCAGCTTACGTCTCAGGGGGGACGCCAAAAACATTCAGTACTTC
>many|-|TRBV29-1|TRBJ1-3
CSVWERDTIYF
TGCAGCGTTTGGGAAAGGGACACCATATATTTT
>few|TRBD1|TRBV6-5|TRBJ1-1
CASSYRQGGTEAFF
TGTGCCAGCAGTTACCGGCAGGGGGGCACTGAAGCTTTCTTT
>-|TRBD2|TRBV14|TRBJ2-2
CASSRTGTTFTGELFF
TGTGCCAGCAGCCGAACCGGGACTACCTTCACCGGGGAGCTGTTTTTT
>few|-|TRBV29-1|TRBJ1-3
CSVETSRTAGNTIYF
TGCAGCGTTGAAACGAGTCGGACGGCTGGAAACACCATATATTTT
>-|TRBD2|TRBV7-2|TRBJ2-7
CASSSDSGRYEQYF
TGTGCCAGCAGCTCAGATAGCGGGAGGTACGAGCAGTACTTC
>-|TRBD2|TRBV6-1|TRBJ2-1
CASRPGTSGGVFYYNEQFF
TGTGCCAGCAGGCCGGGTACTAGCGGGGGGGTCTTTTACTACAATGAGCAGTTCTTC
>few|TRBD2|TRBV6-2/TRBV6-3|TRBJ2-3
CASSLLGLAGGHLLGDTQYF
TGTGCCAGCAGTCTCCTGGGACTAGCGGGGGGCCACCTGTTGGGAGATACGCAGTATTTT
>-|TRBD2|TRBV7-3|TRBJ2-1
CASSSTSGIMKNEQFF
TGTGCCAGCAGCTCAACTAGCGGGATAATGAAGAATGAGCAGTTCTTC
>-|-|TRBV5-1|TRBJ1-4
CASSLSTGNEKLFF
TGCGCCAGCAGCTTATCTACGGGTAATGAAAAACTGTTTTTT
>few|-|TRBV5-1|TRBJ2-5
CASSTDGQETQYF
TGCGCCAGCAGCACCGACGGCCAAGAGACCCAGTACTTC
>-|-|TRBV20-1|TRBJ2-7
CSARGSRTSGEQYF
TGCAGTGCTAGAGGATCCAGGACCTCGGGTGAGCAGTACTTC
>-|TRBD1|TRBV18|TRBJ2-7
CASSLGTGLLDEQYF
TGTGCCAGCTCACTAGGGACAGGGTTGCTGGACGAGCAGTACTTC